Presented here are 13 T cell receptor beta chains from one specimen sequenced in a study of blood T cell repertoires in COVID-19. Measured with immunoSEQ multiplex PCR; TCRdb has only the in-frame clones, and not every one. The sample consists of around 190,000 clones, 80% to 90% of them appearing once. Sequencing was performed on peripheral blood. These TCRs come from a man aged 70-80 years with active or convalescent COVID-19.

The chain carries TRBV19 and TRBJ2-3; a weak D match, TRBD2 (5 bases). The V gene lost 10 bases and the J gene lost 0 bases, with 11 bases spanning the gap. Germline lookup yields CDR1 LNHDA and CDR2 SQIVND (reference sequence). This CDR3 is 13 amino acids long. The CDR3, as DNA: TGTGCCATTCGGGATTCTAGCACAGATACGCAGTATTTT. It yields the protein CAIRDSSTDTQYF. The whole variable domain, remainder taken from reference TRBV19 and TRBJ2-3, is DGGITQSPKYLFRKEGQNVTLSCEQNLNHDAMYWYRQDPGQGLRLIYYSQIVNDFQKGDIAEGYSVSREKKESFPLTVTSAQKNPTAFYLCAIRDSSTDTQYFGPGTRLTVL.

V is TRBV29-1 and J is TRBJ2-7; the match to TRBD1 covers 9 bases. This CDR3 spans 16 amino acids. Germline-derived CDR1 and CDR2 are SQVTM and ANQGSEA. J lost 4 bases, V lost 6 bases, and 16 bases had no gene match. CDR3 DNA sequence: TGCAGCGTAAGGGGCGCCGGGACAGGGAAAGGTTACGAGCAGTACTTC. Protein product: CSVRGAGTGKGYEQYF.

V is TRBV28 and J is TRBJ2-5; maybe TRBD1 (5 bases). Germline V gives CDR1 MDHEN, CDR2 SYDVKM. The V end was cut by 3 bases, the J end by 0 bases, with 8 bases between. The CDR3 runs to 14 residues. DNA for the CDR3: TGTGCCAGCAGTTTGGGGCAGAACCAAGAGACCCAGTACTTC. Translated, it gives CASSLGQNQETQYF.

This clone appeared a single time. One end of the junction varies from germline; a read error may be responsible. CDR3 DNA: TGTGCCAGCAGTCACTCCTACGAGCAGTACTTC. Protein: CASSHSYEQYF. This rearrangement joins TRBV6-5 to TRBJ2-7; no firm D call. The V gene's germline CDR1 is MNHEY and CDR2 SVGAGI. CDR3 length equals 11 residues.

This clone appeared a single time. The chain recombines TRBV6-4 with TRBJ1-1; D is perhaps TRBD1 (6 bases). This CDR3 has 14 residues. The V end was cut by 4 bases, the J end by 1 base, with 10 bases between. CDR1 is MRHNA and CDR2 is SNTAGT in the germline V gene. CDR3 in amino acids: CASSGGQGNTEAFF. As DNA, the CDR3 is TGTGCCAGCAGTGGGGGGCAGGGGAACACTGAAGCTTTCTTT.

This chain connects TRBV6-5 to TRBJ1-5; no reliable D call. The CDR3 extends over 13 amino acids. Trimming left V 6 bases short and J 3 bases short, with 9 bases between. Germline CDR1 reads MNHEY; CDR2 reads SVGAGI. The CDR3, as DNA: TGTGCCAGCAGGGTCGGTAACAATCAGCCCCAGCATTTT. The encoded protein is CASRVGNNQPQHF.

V usage is TRBV27 and J usage is TRBJ1-1, with 8 bases aligning to TRBD1. The CDR3 covers 12 residues. Germline CDR1 and CDR2: MNHEY and SMNVEV (reference sequence). Trimming took 6 bases from V and 5 from J; bases not matched to a gene: 2. The CDR3 reads CASRDRVTEAFF. The CDR3 coding sequence is TGTGCCAGCAGGGACAGGGTAACTGAAGCTTTCTTT.

The chain recombines TRBV2 with TRBJ2-1; TRBD2 aligns across 9 bases. The CDR3 sequence is 15 residues long. The V and J ends lost 3 bases and 2 bases, in that order; junction bases with no gene match: 2. CDR1 and CDR2 (germline): SNHLY, FYNNEI. This CDR3 is CASSELAGAYNEQFF. DNA for the CDR3: TGTGCCAGCAGTGAGTTAGCGGGGGCCTACAATGAGCAGTTCTTC.

The chain uses TRBV5-6 and TRBJ1-2; 7 nucleotides align to TRBD1. Germline V gene sequence: CDR1 SGHDT, CDR2 YYEEEE. CDR3 size: 18 residues. Trimming removed 0 bases from V and 0 bases from J; junction bases left unmatched: 11. CDR3 protein: CASSLDRDSQKANYGYTF. CDR3 sequence (DNA): TGTGCCAGCAGCTTGGACCGGGACAGCCAAAAGGCTAACTATGGCTACACCTTC.

The chain links TRBV4-3 to TRBJ2-3; 7 bases fit TRBD2. This CDR3 region has 15 residues. Unmatched junction bases numbered 6, after V lost 1 base and J lost 5 bases. Germline CDR1 reads LGHNA; CDR2 reads YSLEER. The CDR3 is CASSQGWRGLDTQYF. The CDR3 DNA follows: TGCGCCAGCAGCCAAGGATGGCGGGGGTTAGATACGCAGTATTTT.

This chain joins TRBV7-9 and TRBJ1-5, with D possibly TRBD1 on 5 matching bases. Germline CDR1 and CDR2: SEHNR and FQNEAQ (reference sequence). The CDR3 spans 15 residues. The V end lost 5 bases, the J end lost 4 bases, and 15 bases lay between the germline ends. The CDR3 spells CASSRDGGRNQPQHF. CDR3 DNA: TGTGCCAGCAGCAGGGACGGGGGAAGAAATCAGCCCCAGCATTTT.

This clone showed up just a few times. The gene calls are TRBV5-1 and TRBJ2-2, with 7 nucleotides matching TRBD1. In germline, CDR1 is SGHRS, CDR2 YFSETQ. The CDR3 spans 14 residues. V dropped 6 bases and J dropped 4; count of bases not matched to a gene: 6. The CDR3 DNA follows: TGCGCCAGCAAGGTACAGGGGAGCACCGGGGAGCTGTTTTTT. Its translation is CASKVQGSTGELFF.

The chain employs TRBV9 and TRBJ2-3; TRBD2 matches at 9 bases. V was pared by 4 bases and J by 7 bases, with 16 bases of the junction left unmatched. This CDR3 spans 17 amino acids. CDR1 and CDR2 from the germline V gene are SGDLS and YYNGEE. For the CDR3, the DNA is TGTGCCAGCAGCCCGCGGTTAGCGGGAGATTTGGGAAATACGCAGTATTTT. Its protein is CASSPRLAGDLGNTQYF.